This T cell receptor (beta chain) originates from a study of cytomegalovirus exposure and HLA in healthy donors. On the study more broadly: An early release of data contained roughly 90 million unique TCRs, which came from HLA-typed donors. General study findings and limits: The availability of immune exposure information extended only to CMV serostatus.

CDR3 length equals 15 residues. V gave up 5 bases and J gave up 4 bases, with 17 bases separating them. CDR1 is SGHTA, CDR2 FQGNSA, per germline. The PCR used 60 Vbeta and 13 Jbeta primers. The repertoire was sequenced with immunoSEQ multiplex PCR; TCRdb's copy has only in-frame clones and lacks some. This table has approximately 160,000 clones, 82% appearing once. For this clone: Its cognate antigen is unknown. Other DNA sequences in the same sample also yield this CDR3.

The genes are TRBV7-2 and TRBJ1-1, with TRBD1 as a possible D gene (5 bases). The sequence derives from a man between 25 and 39 years old in good health and CMV-seropositive. Sequencing was done on a sample of PBMCs. CDR3: CASSLVVGGGTEAFF. The CDR3 nucleotides are TGTGCCAGCAGCCTCGTCGTGGGGGGTGGCACTGAAGCTTTCTTT.